This T cell receptor beta chain stems from a study of B cell selection in AIRE deficiency. Sequenced by immunoSEQ multiplex PCR; TCRdb stores in-frame clones only, minus some. The sample records tens of thousands of clones, around 97% being singletons. There are 14 residues in the CDR3. Germline assignment: CDR1 MNHNS and CDR2 SASEGT. With 6 bases clipped from V and 8 bases from J, the junction kept 9 bases outside the gene matches. Points on this clone: The antigen is undetermined.

The sorted conventional CD4 T cells were gated as CD4+CD127+. Notes on the study in general: Shared Treg sequences had shorter CDR3s, biased toward rearrangements with few non-templated insertions.

The receptor comes from a human donor with AIRE deficiency. Sequencing was carried out using conventional CD4+ T cells sorted from PBMCs. The chain has TRBV6-1 and TRBJ1-4; 7 positions agree with TRBD1. As DNA, the CDR3 is TGTGCCAGCAGCGATACAGGGGAAGGCGAAAAACTGTTTTTT. It translates to CASSDTGEGEKLFF.